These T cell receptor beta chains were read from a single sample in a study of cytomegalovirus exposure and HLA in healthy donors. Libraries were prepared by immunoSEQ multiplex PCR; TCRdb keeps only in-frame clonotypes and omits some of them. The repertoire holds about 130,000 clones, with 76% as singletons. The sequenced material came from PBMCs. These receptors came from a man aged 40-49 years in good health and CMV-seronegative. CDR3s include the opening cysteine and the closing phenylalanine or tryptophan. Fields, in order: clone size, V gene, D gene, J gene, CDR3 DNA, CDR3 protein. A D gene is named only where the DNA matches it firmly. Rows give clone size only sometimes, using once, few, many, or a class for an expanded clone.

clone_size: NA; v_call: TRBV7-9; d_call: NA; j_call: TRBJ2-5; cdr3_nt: TGTGCCAGCAGCTTAGCCGAGGGAGAGACCCAGTACTTC; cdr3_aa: CASSLAEGETQYF
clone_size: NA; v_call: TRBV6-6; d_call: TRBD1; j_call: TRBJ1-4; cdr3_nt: TGTGCCAGCAGCTACGGGACAGGGGTTGAAAAACTGTTTTTT; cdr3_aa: CASSYGTGVEKLFF
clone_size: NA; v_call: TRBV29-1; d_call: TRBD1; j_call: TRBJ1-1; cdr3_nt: TGCAGCGTGACCGGGACAGGGGGCAGGGACACTGAAGCTTTCTTT; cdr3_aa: CSVTGTGGRDTEAFF
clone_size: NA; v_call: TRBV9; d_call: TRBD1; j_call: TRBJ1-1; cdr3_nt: TGTGCCAGCGACTCAGCACCGGGACAGCTGTCTTTGGGCGCTTTCTTT; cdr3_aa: CASDSAPGQLSLGAFF
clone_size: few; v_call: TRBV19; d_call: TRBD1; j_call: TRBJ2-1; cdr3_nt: TGTGCCAGTAGGGGACAGTCCTCCTACAATGAGCAGTTCTTC; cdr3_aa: CASRGQSSYNEQFF
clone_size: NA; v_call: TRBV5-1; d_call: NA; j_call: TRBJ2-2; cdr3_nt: TGCGCCAGCAGCTTAAGTGAGGGTGCGACCGGGGAGCTGTTTTTT; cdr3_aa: CASSLSEGATGELFF
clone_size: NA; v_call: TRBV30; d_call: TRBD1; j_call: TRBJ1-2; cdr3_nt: TGTGCCTCCGGACAGGGACATGGCTACACCTTC; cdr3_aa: CASGQGHGYTF
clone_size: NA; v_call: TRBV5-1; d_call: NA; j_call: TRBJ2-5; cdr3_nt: TGCGCCAGCAGTTCACCCAACGGGGAGACCCAGTACTTC; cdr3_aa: CASSSPNGETQYF
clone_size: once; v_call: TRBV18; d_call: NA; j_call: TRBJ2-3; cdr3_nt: TGTGCCAGCTCACCACGACGGGGGGCTAGGCCCACAGATACGCAGTATTTT; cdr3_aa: CASSPRRGARPTDTQYF
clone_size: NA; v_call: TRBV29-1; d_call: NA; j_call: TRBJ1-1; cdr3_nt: TGCAGCGCTGAGACGGGAATAAACACTGAAGCTTTCTTT; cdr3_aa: CSAETGINTEAFF
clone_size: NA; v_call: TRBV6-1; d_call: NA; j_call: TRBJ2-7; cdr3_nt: TGTGCCAGCAGTGATTCCTACGGCTTGGGCAGTTCCTACGAGCAGTACTTC; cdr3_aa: CASSDSYGLGSSYEQYF
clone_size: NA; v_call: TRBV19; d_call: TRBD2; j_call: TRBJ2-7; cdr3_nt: TGTGCCAGTAGTAAGGCTAGCGGGGTGTACGAGCAGTACTTC; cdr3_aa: CASSKASGVYEQYF
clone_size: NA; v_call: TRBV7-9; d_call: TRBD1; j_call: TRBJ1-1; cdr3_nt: TGTGCCAGCAGCTCTGGACAGGGGGCAGCTGAAGCTTTCTTT; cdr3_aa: CASSSGQGAAEAFF
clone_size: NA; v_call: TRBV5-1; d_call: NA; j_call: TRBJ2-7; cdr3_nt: TGCGCCAGCAGCTTGGGTTGGGGGGAGCCCTACGAGCAGTACTTC; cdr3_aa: CASSLGWGEPYEQYF
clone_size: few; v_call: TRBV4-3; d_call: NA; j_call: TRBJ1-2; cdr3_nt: TGCGCCAGCAGCCAAAGTTGGGTCCAGGACACGAACTATGGCTACACCTTC; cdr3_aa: CASSQSWVQDTNYGYTF
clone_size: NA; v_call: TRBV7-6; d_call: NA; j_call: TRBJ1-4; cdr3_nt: TGTGCCAGCAGCACACGAAGTAATGAAAAACTGTTTTTT; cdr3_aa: CASSTRSNEKLFF